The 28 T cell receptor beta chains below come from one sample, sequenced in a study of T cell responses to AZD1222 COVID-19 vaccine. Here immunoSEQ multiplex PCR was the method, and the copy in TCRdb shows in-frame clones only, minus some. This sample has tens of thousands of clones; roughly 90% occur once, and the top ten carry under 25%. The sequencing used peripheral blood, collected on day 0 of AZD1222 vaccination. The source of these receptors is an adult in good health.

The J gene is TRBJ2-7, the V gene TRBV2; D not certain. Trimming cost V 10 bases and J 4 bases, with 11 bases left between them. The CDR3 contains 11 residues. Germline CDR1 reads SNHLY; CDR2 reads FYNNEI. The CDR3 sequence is CATGRVYEQYF. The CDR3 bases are TGTGCCACCGGAAGGGTATACGAGCAGTACTTC.

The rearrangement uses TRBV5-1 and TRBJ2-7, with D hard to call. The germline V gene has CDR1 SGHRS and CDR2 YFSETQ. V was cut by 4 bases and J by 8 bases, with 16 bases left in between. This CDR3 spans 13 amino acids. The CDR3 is CASSLEPKFKQYF. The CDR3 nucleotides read TGCGCCAGCAGCCTGGAACCAAAGTTCAAGCAGTACTTC.

CDR3 bases: TGCGCCAGCAGCCAAGGACAGGGTCATCAGCCCCAGCATTTT. It specifies CASSQGQGHQPQHF. The rearrangement links TRBV4-1 to TRBJ1-5; 7 bases align to TRBD1. V was pared by 1 base and J by 5 bases, with 2 bases of the junction left unmatched. CDR1 and CDR2 from the germline V gene are MGHRA and YSYEKL. The CDR3 is 14 residues long.

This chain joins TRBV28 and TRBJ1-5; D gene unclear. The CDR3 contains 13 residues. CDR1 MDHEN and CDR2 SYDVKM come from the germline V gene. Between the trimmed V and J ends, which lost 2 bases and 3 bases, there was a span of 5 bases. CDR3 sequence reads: CASSLVPNQPQHF. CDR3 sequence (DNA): TGTGCCAGCAGTTTAGTCCCCAATCAGCCCCAGCATTTT.

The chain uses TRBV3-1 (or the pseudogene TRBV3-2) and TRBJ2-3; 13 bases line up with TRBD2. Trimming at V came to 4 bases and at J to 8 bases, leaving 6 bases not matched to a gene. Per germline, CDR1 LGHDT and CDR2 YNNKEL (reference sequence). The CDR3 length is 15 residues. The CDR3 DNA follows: TGTGCCAGCAGCCCCTCCGGGACTAGCGGGGCTACGCAGTATTTT. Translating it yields CASSPSGTSGATQYF.

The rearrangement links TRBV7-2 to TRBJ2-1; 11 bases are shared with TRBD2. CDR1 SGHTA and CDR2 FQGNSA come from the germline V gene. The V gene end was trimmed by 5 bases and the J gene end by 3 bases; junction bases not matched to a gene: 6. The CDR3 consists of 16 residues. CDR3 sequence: CASSIFGTSGYNEQFF. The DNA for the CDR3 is TGTGCCAGCAGCATCTTCGGGACTAGCGGCTACAATGAGCAGTTCTTC.

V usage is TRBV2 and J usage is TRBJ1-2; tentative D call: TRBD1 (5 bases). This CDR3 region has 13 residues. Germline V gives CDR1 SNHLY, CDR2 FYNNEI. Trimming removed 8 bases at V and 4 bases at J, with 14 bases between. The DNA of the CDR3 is TGTGCCAGCTCCAGGGAGTCAGGCTATGGCTACACCTTC. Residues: CASSRESGYGYTF.

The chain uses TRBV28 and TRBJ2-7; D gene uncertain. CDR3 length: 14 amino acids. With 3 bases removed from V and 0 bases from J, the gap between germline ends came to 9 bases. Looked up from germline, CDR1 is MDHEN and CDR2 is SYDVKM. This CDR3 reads CASSLAVHSYEQYF. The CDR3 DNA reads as TGTGCCAGCAGTTTGGCCGTCCACTCCTACGAGCAGTACTTC.

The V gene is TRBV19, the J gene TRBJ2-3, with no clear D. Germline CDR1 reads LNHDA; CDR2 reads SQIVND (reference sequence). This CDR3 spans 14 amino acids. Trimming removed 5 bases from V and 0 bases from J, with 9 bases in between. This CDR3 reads CASSSDASTDTQYF. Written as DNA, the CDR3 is TGTGCCAGTAGTTCTGACGCTAGCACAGATACGCAGTATTTT.

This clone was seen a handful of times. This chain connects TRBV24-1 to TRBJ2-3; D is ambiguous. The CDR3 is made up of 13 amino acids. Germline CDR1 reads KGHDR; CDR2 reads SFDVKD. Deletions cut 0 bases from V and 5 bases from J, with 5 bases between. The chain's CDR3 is CATSDLKGDTQYF. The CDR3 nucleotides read TGTGCCACCAGTGATTTGAAGGGAGATACGCAGTATTTT.

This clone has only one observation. The CDR3: CASSPSRGSLLVYRVDTEAFF. In DNA, the CDR3 is TGTGCCAGCTCACCATCGAGGGGATCCCTATTAGTGTATCGAGTCGACACTGAAGCTTTCTTT. The genes are TRBV18 and TRBJ1-1; D might be TRBD1 (5 bases). The germline gives CDR1 KGHSH, CDR2 LQKENI. Trimming shortened V by 2 bases and J by 3 bases, and 31 bases separated the two germline ends. The CDR3 length is 21 residues.

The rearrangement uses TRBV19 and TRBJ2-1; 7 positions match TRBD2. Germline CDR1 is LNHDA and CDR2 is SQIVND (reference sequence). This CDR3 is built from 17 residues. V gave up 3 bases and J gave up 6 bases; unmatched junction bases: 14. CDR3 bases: TGTGCCAGTAGTATGATTCTGGGCCTAGCGGTAGTCAATGAGCAGTTCTTC. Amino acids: CASSMILGLAVVNEQFF.

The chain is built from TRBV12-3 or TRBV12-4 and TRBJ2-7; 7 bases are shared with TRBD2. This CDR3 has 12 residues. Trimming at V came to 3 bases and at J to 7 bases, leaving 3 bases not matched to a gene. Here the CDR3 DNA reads TGTGCCAGCAGTTTCCTAGCGGAGGAGCAGTACTTC. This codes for CASSFLAEEQYF.

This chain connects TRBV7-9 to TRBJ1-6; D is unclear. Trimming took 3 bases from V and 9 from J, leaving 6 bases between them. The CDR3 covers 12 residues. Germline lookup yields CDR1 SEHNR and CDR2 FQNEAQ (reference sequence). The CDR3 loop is CASSLMSSPLHF. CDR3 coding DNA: TGTGCCAGCAGCTTGATGAGTTCACCCCTCCACTTT. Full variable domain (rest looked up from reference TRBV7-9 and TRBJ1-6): DTGVSQNPRHKITKRGQNVTFRCDPISEHNRLYWYRQTLGQGPEFLTYFQNEAQLEKSRLLSDRFSAERPKGSFSTLEIQRTEQGDSAMYLCASSLMSSPLHFGNGTRLTVT.

The CDR3 DNA reads TGTGCCAGCAGTATGCGGGGTTCTACCTACGAGCAGTACTTC. Its translation is CASSMRGSTYEQYF. The chain has TRBV6-5 and TRBJ2-7; maybe TRBD2 (6 bases). CDR1 MNHEY and CDR2 SVGAGI come from the germline V gene. Trimming shortened V by 5 bases and J by 2 bases, and 13 bases separated the two germline ends. The CDR3 runs to 14 residues.

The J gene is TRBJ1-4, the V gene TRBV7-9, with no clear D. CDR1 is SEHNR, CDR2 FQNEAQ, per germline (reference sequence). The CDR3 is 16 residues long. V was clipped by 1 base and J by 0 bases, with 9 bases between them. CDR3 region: CASSLGAIATNEKLFF. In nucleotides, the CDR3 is TGTGCCAGCAGCTTAGGGGCAATCGCAACTAATGAAAAACTGTTTTTT.

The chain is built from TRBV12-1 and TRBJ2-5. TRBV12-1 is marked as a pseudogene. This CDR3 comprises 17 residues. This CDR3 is CASSTSSRDPEGETQYF. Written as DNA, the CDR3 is TGTGCCAGCAGCACCTCCTCGAGGGACCCCGAAGGGGAGACCCAGTACTTC.

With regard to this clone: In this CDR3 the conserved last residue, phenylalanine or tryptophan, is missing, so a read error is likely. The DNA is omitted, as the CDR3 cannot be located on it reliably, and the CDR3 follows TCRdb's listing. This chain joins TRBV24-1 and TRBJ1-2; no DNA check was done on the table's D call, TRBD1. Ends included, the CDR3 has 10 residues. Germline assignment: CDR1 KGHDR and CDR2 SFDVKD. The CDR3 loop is CATSGYRGSI.

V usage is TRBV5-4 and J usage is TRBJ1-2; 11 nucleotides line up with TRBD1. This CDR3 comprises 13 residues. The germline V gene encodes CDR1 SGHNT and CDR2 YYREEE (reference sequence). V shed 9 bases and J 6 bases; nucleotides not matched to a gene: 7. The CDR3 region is CATSGQGVDGYTF. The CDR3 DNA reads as TGTGCCACCTCGGGACAGGGGGTAGATGGCTACACCTTC.

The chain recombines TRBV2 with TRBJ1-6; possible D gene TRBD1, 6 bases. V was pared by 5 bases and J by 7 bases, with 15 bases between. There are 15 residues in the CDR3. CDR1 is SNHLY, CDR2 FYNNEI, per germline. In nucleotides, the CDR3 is TGTGCCAGCAGTCTCCGTACAGGGAGGAATTCACCCCTCCACTTT. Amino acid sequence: CASSLRTGRNSPLHF.

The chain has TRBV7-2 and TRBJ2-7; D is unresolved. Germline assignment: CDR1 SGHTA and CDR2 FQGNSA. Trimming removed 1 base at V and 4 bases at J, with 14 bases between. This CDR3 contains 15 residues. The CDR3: CASSLVGVYGYEQYF. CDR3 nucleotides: TGTGCCAGCAGCTTAGTAGGAGTTTATGGGTACGAGCAGTACTTC.

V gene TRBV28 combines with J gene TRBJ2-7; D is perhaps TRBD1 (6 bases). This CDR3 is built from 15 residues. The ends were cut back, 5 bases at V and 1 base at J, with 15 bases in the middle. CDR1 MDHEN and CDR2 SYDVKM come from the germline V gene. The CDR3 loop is CASSTPPGTSYEQYF. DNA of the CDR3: TGTGCCAGCAGTACCCCCCCTGGGACATCCTACGAGCAGTACTTC.

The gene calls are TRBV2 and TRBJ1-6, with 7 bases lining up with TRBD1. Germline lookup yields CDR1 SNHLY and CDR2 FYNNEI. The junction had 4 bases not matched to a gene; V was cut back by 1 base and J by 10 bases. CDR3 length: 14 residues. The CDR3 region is CASSEERGRSPLHF. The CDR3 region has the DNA TGTGCCAGCAGTGAAGAAAGGGGGCGGTCACCCCTCCACTTT.

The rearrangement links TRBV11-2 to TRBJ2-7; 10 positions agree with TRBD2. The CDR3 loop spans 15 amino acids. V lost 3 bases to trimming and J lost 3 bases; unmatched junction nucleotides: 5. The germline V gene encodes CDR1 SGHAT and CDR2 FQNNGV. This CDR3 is CASSLGTSVLYEQYF. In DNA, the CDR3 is TGTGCCAGCAGCTTGGGGACTAGCGTTCTCTACGAGCAGTACTTC.

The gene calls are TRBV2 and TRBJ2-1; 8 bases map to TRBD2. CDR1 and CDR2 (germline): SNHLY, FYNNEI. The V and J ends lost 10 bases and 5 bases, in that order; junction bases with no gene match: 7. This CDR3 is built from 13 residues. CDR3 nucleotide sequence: TGTGCCACCGGGGGGGACTTAGACAATGAGCAGTTCTTC. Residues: CATGGDLDNEQFF.

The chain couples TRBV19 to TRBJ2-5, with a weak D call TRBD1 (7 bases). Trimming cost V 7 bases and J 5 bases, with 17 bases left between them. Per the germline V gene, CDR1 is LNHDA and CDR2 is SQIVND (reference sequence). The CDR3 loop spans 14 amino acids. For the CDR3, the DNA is TGTGCCAGTACCCCAGACAGGGCGGGGGAGACCCAGTACTTC. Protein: CASTPDRAGETQYF.

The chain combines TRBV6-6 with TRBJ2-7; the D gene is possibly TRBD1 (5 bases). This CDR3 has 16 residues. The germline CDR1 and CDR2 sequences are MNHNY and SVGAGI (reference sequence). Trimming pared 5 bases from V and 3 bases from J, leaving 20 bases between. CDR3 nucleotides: TGTGCCAGCAGTCGAAGTGACAGTAATCTGGGCTACGAGCAGTACTTC. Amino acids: CASSRSDSNLGYEQYF.

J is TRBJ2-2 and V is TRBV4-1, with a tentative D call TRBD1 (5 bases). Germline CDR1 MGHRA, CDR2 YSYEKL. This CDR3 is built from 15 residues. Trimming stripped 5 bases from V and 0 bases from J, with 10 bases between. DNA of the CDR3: TGCGCCAGCAGCTACCGACAGTCGAACACCGGGGAGCTGTTTTTT. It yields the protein CASSYRQSNTGELFF.